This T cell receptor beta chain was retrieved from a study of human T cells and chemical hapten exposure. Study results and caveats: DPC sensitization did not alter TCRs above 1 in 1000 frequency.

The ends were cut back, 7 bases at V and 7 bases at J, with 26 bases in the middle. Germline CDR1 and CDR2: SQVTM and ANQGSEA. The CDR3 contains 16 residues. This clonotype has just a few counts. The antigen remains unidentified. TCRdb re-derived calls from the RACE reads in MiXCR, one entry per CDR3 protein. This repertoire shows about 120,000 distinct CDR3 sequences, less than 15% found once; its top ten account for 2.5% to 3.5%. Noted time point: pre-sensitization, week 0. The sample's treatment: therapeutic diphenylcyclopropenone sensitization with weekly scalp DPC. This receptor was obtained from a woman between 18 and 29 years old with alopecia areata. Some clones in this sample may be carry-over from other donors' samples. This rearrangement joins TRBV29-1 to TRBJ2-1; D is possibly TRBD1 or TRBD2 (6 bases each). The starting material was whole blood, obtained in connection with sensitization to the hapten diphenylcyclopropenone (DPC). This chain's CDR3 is CSALARENRGPNEQFF. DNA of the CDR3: TGCAGCGCGTTGGCCCGGGAGAACCGGGGGCCAAATGAGCAGTTCTTC.